This T cell receptor beta chain is drawn from a study of T cells of healthy individuals (dated by TCRdb to the late 2010s). The library was prepared using 5' RACE. Instrument used: Illumina MiSeq. TCRdb reanalyzed the raw reads on its own, using fastp at Q25 for trimming and MiXCR for clone calling, and kept in-frame beta chains. CDR3 protein sequences are deduplicated, and each keeps its most common genes and DNA. A total of 60,000 to 75,000 distinct CDR3 sequences appear in this sample, around 15% of them only once. The ten biggest clones cover around 5% of the sample. As regards this clonotype: What this receptor recognizes is not known. The sample holds no much larger clone one base away, and base qualities are not on file.

From the cysteine up to the phenylalanine, the CDR3 has a length of 20 residues. Just the 60-base CDR3 DNA is kept, in frame starting at base 1. Taken from the germline V gene (reference sequence), the CDR1 and CDR2 loops are SEHNR and FQNEAQ. V and J are trimmed by 5 bases and 0 bases, and the gene matches miss 17 bases of the junction. The rearranged segments are TRBV7-9 and TRBJ2-1, with 9 middle bases fitting TRBD1. This clonotype originated in a human donor in good health. CDR3 protein: CASSPIPGQGSGGSYNEQFF. The nucleotide sequence reads as follows: TGTGCCAGCAGCCCTATCCCGGGACAGGGTTCGGGGGGCTCCTACAATGAGCAGTTCTTC.